The clone carrying this T cell receptor beta chain was recorded at least ten times. TCR beta CDR3 region amplification was performed from RNA transcripts. First-round RT-PCR targeting the TCR CDR3 was performed with the HTBI primer set. MiXCR was run by TCRdb on the multiplex PCR reads, yielding one entry per CDR3 protein. The table includes approximately 400,000 distinct CDR3 sequences, just under 25% detected once. This specimen belongs to a study of T cells in Graves' hyperthyroidism and ophthalmopathy. This CDR3 has 15 residues. Per the germline V gene, CDR1 is SGHNT and CDR2 is YENEEA. The germline V and J ends were trimmed by 0 bases and 2 bases, with 10 bases remaining between them.

The sample was blood. The V gene is TRBV11-3, the J gene TRBJ2-5, with no clear D. The receptor's source is a man aged 45 to 65 with Graves' hyperthyroidism. In nucleotides, the CDR3 is TGTGCCAGCAGCTTAGATTGGCAGCCACAAGAGACCCAGTACTTC. This gives the protein CASSLDWQPQETQYF.